The clone carrying this T cell receptor (beta chain) was seen a handful of times. Its specificity is not known. This record comes from a study of T cell repertoires in cytomegalovirus infection. Looking at the study overall: Through public TCR beta signatures, both CMV infection and matching HLA type were indicated. Broader study findings: The ex vivo response was dominated by HLA-C-restricted CMV-specific TCR beta clonotypes.

MiXCR, applied by TCRdb to the reads, yields one record per CDR3 protein. The profile covers some 180,000 distinct CDR3 sequences, with about 18% appearing a single time and approximately 26% taken by the ten largest. The clonotype originates from a human donor in good health (CMV status not recorded). Some clones in this sample may be carry-over from other donors' samples. The specimen sequenced was CD8+ T cells from PBMCs.

The CDR3 nucleotides read TGTGCCAGCAGTTACGGCCACAGGGGCACTGAAGCTTTCTTT. This translates into CASSYGHRGTEAFF. V usage is TRBV6-2 or TRBV6-3 and J usage is TRBJ1-1; TRBD1 matches at 7 bases. Unmatched junction bases numbered 4, after V lost 2 bases and J lost 4 bases. The V gene's germline CDR1 is MNHEY and CDR2 SVGEGT. CDR3 length: 14 residues.